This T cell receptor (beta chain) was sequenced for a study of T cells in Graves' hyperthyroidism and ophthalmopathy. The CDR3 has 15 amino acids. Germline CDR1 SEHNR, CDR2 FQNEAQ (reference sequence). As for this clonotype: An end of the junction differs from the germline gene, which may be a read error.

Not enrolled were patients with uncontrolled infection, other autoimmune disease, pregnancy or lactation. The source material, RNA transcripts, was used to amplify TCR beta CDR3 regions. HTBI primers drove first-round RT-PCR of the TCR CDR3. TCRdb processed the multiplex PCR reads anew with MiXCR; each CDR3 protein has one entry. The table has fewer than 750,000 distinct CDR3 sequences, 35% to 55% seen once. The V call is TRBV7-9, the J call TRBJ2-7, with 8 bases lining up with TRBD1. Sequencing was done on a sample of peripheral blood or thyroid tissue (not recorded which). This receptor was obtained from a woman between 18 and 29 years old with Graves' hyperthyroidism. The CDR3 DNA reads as TGTGCCCGCAGCCGAGGACAGGGAAGATCTGACGAGCAGTACTTC. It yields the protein CARSRGQGRSDEQYF.